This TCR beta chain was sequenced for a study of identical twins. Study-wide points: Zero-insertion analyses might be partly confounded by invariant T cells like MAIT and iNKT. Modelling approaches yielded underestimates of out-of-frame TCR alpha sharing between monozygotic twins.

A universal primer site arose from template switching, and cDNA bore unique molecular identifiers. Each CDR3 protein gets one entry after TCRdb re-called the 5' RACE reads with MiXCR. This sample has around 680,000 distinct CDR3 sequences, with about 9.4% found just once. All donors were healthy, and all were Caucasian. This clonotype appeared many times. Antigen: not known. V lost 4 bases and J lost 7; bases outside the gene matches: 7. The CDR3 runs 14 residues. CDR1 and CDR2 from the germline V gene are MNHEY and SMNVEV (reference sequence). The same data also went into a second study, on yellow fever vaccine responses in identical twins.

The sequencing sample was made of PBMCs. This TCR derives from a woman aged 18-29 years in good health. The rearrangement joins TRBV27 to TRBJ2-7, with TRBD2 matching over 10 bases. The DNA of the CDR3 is TGTGCCAGCAGTTCTAGCGGGAGTGTTAGGGAGCAGTACTTC. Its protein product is CASSSSGSVREQYF.